The clone carrying this T cell receptor (beta chain) came up once. The sample is drawn from a study of multiple sclerosis patients with progressive multifocal leukoencephalopathy. The CDR3 length is 13 residues. V was pared by 0 bases and J by 7 bases, with 7 bases between. Germline loops: CDR1 MNHEY, CDR2 SMNVEV (reference sequence). Clones were sequenced by immunoSEQ multiplex PCR, and TCRdb holds only the in-frame ones, with some missing. The sample records around 30,000 clones, 90% being singletons. Time point given: approximately 12 months of natalizumab therapy. The chain couples TRBV27 to TRBJ1-5; D is undetermined. The sequence derives from a human donor with multiple sclerosis. Here the sequenced sample was PBMCs, taken from a patient treated with natalizumab. In DNA, the CDR3 is TGTGCCAGCAGTTTATCGGTGGCCCAGCCCCAGCATTTT. Translated, it gives CASSLSVAQPQHF.